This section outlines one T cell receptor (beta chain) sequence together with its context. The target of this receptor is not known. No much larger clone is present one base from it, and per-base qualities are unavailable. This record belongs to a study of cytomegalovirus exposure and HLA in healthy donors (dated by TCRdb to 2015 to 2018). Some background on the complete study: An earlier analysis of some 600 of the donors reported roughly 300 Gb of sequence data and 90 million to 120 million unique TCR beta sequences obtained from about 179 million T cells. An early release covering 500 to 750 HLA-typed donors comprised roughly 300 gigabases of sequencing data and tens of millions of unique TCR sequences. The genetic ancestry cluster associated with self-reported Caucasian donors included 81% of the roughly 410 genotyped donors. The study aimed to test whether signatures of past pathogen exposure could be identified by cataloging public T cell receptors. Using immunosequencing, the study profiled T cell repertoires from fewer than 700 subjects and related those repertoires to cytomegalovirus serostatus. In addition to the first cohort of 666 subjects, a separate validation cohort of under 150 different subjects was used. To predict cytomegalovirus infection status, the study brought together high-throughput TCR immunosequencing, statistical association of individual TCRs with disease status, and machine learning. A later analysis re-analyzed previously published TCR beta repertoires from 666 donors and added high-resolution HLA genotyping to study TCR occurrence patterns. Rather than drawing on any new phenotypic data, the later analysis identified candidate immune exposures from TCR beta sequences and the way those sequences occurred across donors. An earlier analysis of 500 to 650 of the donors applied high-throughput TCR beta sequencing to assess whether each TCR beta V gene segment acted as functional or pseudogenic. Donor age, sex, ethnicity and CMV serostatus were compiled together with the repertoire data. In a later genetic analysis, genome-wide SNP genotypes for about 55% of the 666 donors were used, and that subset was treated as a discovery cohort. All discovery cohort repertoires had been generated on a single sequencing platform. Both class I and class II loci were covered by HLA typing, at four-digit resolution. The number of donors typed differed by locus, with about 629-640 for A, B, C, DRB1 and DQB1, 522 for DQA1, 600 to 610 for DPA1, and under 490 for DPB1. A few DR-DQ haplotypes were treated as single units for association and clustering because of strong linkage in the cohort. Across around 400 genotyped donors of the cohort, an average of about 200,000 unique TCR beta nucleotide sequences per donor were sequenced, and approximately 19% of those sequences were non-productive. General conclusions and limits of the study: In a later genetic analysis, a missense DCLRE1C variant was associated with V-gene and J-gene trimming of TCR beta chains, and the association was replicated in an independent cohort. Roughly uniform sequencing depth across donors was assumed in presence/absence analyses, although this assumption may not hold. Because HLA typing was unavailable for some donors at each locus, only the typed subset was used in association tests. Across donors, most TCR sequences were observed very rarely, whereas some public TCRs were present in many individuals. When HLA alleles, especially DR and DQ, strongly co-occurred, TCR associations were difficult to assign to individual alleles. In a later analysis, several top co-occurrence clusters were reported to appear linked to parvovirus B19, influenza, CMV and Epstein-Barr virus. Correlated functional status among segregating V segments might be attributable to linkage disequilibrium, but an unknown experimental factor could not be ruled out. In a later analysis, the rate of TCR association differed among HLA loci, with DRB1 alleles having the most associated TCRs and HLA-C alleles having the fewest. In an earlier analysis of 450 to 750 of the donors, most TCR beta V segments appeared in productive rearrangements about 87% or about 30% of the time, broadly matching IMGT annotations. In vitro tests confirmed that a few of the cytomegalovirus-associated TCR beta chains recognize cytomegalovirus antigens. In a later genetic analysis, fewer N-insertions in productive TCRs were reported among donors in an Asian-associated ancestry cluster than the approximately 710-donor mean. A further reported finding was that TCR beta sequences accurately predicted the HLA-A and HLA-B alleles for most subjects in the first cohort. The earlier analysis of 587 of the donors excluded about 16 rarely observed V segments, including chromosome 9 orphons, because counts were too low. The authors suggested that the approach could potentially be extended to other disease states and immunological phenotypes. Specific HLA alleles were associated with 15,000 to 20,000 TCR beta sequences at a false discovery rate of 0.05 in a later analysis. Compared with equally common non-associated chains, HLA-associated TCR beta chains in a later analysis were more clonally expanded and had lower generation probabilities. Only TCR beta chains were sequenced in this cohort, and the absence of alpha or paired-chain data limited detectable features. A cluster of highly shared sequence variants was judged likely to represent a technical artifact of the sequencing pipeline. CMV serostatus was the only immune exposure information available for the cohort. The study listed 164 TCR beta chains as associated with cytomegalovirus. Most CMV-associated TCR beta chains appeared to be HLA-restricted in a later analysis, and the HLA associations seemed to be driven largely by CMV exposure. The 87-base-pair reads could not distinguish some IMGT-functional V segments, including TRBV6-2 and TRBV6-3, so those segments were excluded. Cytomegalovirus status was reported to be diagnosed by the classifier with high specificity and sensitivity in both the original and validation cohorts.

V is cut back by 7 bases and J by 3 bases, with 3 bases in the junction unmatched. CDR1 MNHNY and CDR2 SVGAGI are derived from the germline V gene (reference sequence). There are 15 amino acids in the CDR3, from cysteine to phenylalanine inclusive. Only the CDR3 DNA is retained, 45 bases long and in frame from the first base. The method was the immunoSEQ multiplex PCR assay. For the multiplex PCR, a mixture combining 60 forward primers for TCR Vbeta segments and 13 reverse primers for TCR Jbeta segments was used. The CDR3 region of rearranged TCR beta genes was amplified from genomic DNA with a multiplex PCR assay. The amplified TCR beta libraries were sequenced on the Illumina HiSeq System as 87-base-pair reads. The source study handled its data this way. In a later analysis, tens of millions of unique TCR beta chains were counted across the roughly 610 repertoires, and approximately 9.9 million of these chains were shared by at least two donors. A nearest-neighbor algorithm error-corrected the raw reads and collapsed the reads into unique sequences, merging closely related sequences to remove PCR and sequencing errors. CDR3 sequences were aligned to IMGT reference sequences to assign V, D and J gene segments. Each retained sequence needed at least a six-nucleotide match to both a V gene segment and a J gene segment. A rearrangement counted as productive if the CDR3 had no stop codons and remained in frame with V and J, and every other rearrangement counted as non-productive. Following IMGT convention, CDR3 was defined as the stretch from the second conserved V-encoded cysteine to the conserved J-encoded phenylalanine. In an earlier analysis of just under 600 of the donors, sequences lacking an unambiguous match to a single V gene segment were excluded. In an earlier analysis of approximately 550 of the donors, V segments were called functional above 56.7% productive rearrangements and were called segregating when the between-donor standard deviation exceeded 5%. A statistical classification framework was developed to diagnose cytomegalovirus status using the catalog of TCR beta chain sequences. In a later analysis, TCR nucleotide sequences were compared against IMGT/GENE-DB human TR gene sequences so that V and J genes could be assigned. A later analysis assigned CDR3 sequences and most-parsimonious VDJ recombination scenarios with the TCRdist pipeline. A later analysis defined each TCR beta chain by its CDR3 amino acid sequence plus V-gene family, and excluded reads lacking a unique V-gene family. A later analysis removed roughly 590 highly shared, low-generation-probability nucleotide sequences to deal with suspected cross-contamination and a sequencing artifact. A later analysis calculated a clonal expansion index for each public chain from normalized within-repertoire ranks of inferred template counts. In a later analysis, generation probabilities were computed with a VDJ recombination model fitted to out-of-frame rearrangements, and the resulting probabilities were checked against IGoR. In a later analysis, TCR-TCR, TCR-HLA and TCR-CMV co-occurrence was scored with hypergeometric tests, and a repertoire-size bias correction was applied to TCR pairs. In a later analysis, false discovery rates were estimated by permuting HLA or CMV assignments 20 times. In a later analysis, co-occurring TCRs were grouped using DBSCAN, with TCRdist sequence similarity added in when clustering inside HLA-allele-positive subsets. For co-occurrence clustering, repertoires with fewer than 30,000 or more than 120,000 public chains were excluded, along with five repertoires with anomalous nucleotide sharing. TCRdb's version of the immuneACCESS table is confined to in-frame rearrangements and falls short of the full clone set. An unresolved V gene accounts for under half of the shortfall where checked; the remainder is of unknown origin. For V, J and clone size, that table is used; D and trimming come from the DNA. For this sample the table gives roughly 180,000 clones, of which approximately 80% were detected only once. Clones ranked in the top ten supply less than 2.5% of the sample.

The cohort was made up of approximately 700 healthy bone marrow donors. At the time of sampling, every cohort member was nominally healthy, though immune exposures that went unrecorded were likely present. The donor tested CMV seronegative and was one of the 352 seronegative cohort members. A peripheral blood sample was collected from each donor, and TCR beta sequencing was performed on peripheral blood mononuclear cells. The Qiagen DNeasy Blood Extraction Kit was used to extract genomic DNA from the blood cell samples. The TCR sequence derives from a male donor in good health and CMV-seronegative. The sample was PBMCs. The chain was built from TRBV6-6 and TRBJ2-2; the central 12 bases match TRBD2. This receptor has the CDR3 CASNRLAGDTGELFF. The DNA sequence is TGTGCCAGCAACCGACTAGCGGGGGACACCGGGGAGCTGTTTTTT.